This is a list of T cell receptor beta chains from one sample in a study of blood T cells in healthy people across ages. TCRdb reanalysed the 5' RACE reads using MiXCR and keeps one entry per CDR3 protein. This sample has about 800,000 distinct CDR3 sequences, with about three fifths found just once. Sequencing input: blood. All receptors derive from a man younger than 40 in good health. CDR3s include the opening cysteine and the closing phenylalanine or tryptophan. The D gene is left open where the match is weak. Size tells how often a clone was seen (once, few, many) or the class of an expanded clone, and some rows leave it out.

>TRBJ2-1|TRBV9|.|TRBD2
TGTGCCAGCAGCCCGACTAGCGGGGGGGTAAATGAGCGGTTCTTC
CASSPTSGGVNERFF
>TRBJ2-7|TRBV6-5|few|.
TGTGCCAGCAGTTCGGGTTCGGGCCTGCGCCTTTACGAGCAGTACTTC
CASSSGSGLRLYEQYF
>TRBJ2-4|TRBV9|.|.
TGTGCCAGCAGCGTGATCCTCATTCAGTACTTC
CASSVILIQYF
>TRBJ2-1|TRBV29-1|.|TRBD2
TGCAGCGTTGTAGTAGCGGGCTCCTACAATGAGCAGTTCTTC
CSVVVAGSYNEQFF
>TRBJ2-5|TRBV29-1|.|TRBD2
TGCAGCGGGGGACTACTGAAAGAGACCCAGTACTTC
CSGGLLKETQYF
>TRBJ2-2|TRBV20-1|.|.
TGCAGTGGGACGGGGGACAACACCGGGGAGCTGTTTTTT
CSGTGDNTGELFF
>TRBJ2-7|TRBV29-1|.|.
TGCAGCGTTGATGGCCTAGACTCCTACGAGCAGTACTTC
CSVDGLDSYEQYF
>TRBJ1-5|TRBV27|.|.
TGTGCCAGCAGTTTAGCGGCAGTCAATCAGCCCCAGCATTTT
CASSLAAVNQPQHF
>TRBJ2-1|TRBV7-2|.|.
TGTGCCAGCAGCTCATTCAGTGAGCAGTTCTTC
CASSSFSEQFF
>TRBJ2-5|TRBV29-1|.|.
TGCAGCGTTGAGAACCCGCCCGGTGTGGAGACCCAGTACTTC
CSVENPPGVETQYF
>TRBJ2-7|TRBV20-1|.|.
TGCAGTGCTACGGAGGAACGCGAGCAGTACTTC
CSATEEREQYF
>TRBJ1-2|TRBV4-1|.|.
TGCGCCAGCAGCCAAGATGAGGCTACTGGCTACACCTTC
CASSQDEATGYTF
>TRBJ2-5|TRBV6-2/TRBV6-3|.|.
TGTGCCAGCAGCCCCTCTAGCGAGACGCCATACAATGAGCAGTACTTC
CASSPSSETPYNEQYF
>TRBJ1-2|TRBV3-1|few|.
TGTGCCAGCAGCCAAGTCGGTTCGGGGGCATATGGCTACACCTTC
CASSQVGSGAYGYTF
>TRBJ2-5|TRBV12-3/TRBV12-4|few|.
TGTGCCAGCAGTTTAGCGGGGGGCCAGTACTTC
CASSLAGGQYF
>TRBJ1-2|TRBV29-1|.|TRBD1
TGCAGCGGTAAACAGATAGGACAGGGGGACGGCTACACCTTC
CSGKQIGQGDGYTF
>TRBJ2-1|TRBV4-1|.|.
TGCGCCAGCAGCCAAGCGTATTTTAGCAATGAGCAGTTCTTC
CASSQAYFSNEQFF
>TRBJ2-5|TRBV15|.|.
TGTGCCACCAGCAGCCGGGACTTCCAAGAGACCCAGTACTTC
CATSSRDFQETQYF
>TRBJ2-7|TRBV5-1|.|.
TGCGCCAGCAGCCTCCGCGGGGAGCACGAGCAGTACTTC
CASSLRGEHEQYF
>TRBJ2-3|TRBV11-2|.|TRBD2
TGTGCCAGCACGCCCCCGGGACTAGCGGGAGTCGGGGGCACAGATACGCAGTATTTT
CASTPPGLAGVGGTDTQYF
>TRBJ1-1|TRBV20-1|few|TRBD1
TGCAGTGCTGCAGGGGGCAACACTGAAGCTTTCTTT
CSAAGGNTEAFF
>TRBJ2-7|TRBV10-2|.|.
TGCGCCAGCACCCCGTTTTTAGAAGGGCCCTACGAGCAGTACTTC
CASTPFLEGPYEQYF
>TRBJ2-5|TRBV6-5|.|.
TGTGCCAGCAGTTACAGGAGAGAGCGGTACTTC
CASSYRRERYF
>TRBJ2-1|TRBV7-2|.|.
TGTGCCAGCAGCTTAGCCACCCTCCGGGGGAGAGAACAGTTCTTC
CASSLATLRGREQFF
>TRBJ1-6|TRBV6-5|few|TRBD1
TGTGCCAGCAGTCCGCGGTTTGGGACAGCTAATTCACCCCTCCACTTT
CASSPRFGTANSPLHF
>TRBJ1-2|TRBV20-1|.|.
TGCAGTGCTAGGGAAATCGGGGTTGGATATGGCTACACCTTC
CSAREIGVGYGYTF
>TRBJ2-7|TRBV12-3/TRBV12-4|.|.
TGTGCCAGCAGTCACGACCACGAGGGGGGTAAGAAGCAGTACTTC
CASSHDHEGGKKQYF
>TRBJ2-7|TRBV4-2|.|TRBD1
TGTGCCAGCAGCCAAGCCAACCCGGGACAGGGTTCCTACGAGCAGTACTTC
CASSQANPGQGSYEQYF
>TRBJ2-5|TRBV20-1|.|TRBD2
TGCAGTGCCGATCTAGCGGGAGTGAATGAGCAGTACTTC
CSADLAGVNEQYF
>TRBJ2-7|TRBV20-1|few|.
TGCAGTGCTAGTCCCAGCGGGTTAGCCTACGAGCAGTACTTC
CSASPSGLAYEQYF
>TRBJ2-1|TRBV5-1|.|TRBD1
TGCGCCAGCAGCTACGGACAGGATTCATACAATGAGCAGTTCTTC
CASSYGQDSYNEQFF
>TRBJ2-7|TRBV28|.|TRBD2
TGTGCCAGCACCGCAGGGGCTAGCGGGTCCTACGAGCAGTACTTC
CASTAGASGSYEQYF
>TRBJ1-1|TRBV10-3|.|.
TGTGCCATCAGTGAAAGCGCGGGAGCGGGGGCGAACACTGAAGCTTTCTTT
CAISESAGAGANTEAFF
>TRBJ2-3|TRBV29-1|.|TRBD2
TGCAGCGCCACCTCTAGCGGGGAGGATACGCAGTATTTT
CSATSSGEDTQYF
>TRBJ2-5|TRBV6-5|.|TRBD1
TGTGCCAGCAGGCTACAGGGGGTGGGGGAGACCCAGTACTTC
CASRLQGVGETQYF
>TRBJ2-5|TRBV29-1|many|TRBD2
TGCAGCGTCGCCTCTAGCGGGCTCAGACAAGAGACCCAGTACTTC
CSVASSGLRQETQYF
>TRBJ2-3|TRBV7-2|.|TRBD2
TGTGCCAGCACCAGCCCCCTTACGGGACTAGCGGGGACAGATACGCAGTATTTT
CASTSPLTGLAGTDTQYF
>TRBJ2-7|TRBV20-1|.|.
TGCAGTGGGTCCAGGGAATACGAGCAGTACTTC
CSGSREYEQYF
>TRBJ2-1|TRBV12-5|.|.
TGTGCTAGCATTATTAATCTGGCCTGGGGTGAGCAGTTCTTC
CASIINLAWGEQFF
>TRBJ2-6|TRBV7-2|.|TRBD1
TGTGCCAGCAGCCCCGGACAGGGCGGAGGGGCCAACGTCCTGACTTTC
CASSPGQGGGANVLTF
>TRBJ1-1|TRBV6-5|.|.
TGTGCCAGCAGTTATCATCCGATGGGGACTGAAGCTTTCTTT
CASSYHPMGTEAFF
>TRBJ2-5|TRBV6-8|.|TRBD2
TGTGCCAGCAGTTACCTTCGCAGCGGGGGGGCGAAAGAGACCCAGTACTTC
CASSYLRSGGAKETQYF
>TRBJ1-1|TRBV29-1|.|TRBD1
TGCAGCGTGGAAACAGGGGGCCGGGTAGCTTTCTTT
CSVETGGRVAFF
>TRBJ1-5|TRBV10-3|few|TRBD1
TGTGCCATCAGTGTAACAGGGGGCGGACAGCCCCAGCATTTT
CAISVTGGGQPQHF
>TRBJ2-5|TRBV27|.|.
TGTGCCAGCAGTTTATACTCGGGGGCAGAGCAAGAGACCCAGTACTTC
CASSLYSGAEQETQYF
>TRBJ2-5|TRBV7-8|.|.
TGTGCCAGCAGCTCACAAAGGGACAAAAGAGGAGAGACCCAGTACTTC
CASSSQRDKRGETQYF
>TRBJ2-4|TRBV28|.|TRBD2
TGTGCCAGCAGTTTTGGTGGGGGGGTCCGGGACATTCAGTACTTC
CASSFGGGVRDIQYF
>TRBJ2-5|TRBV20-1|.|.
TGCAGTGCTAGAGTTCGTAGAAACCCGGGCGGGCAGTACTTC
CSARVRRNPGGQYF
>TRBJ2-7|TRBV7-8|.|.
TGTGCCAGCAGCTTAGGCTTCGACCATTCCTACGAGCAGTACTTC
CASSLGFDHSYEQYF
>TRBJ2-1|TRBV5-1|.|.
TGCGCCAGCAGCTTGGGTCTGACCAGAGCTAATGAGCAGTTCTTC
CASSLGLTRANEQFF
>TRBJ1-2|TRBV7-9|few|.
TGTGCCAGCAGACCGATCCCCCGGTTGAGGGTTGATGGCTACACCTTC
CASRPIPRLRVDGYTF
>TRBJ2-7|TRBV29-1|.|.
TGCAGCGTAGGATTCAACTACGAGCAGTACTTC
CSVGFNYEQYF
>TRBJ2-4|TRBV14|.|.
TGTGCCAGCAGCCAACCGGCAGCCAAAAACATTCAGTACTTC
CASSQPAAKNIQYF
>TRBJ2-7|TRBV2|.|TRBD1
TGTGCCAGCAGTGGGACAGGGCCGGTCGAGCAGTACTTC
CASSGTGPVEQYF
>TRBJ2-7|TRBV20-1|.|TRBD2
TGCAGTGCTGCTGGGACTAGTGATGAGCAGTACTTC
CSAAGTSDEQYF
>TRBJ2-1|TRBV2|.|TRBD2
TGTGCCAGCACGGGACTAGCGGATTACAAGGAGCAGTTCTTC
CASTGLADYKEQFF
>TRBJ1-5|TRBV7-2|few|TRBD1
TGTGCCAGCAGCGTGGGGACAGGGGCACCGCGGGGTCAGCCCCAGCATTTT
CASSVGTGAPRGQPQHF